Listed below are T cell receptor beta chains from one sample, sequenced in a study of neurological immune-mediated disorders. Via MiXCR, TCRdb re-called the 5' RACE reads, giving one row per CDR3 protein. The sample records fewer than 90,000 distinct CDR3 sequences, less than 5.5% being singletons. The sequencing sample was made of PBMCs. Receptor source: a man younger than 35 with multiple sclerosis. CDR3s include the opening cysteine and the closing phenylalanine or tryptophan. The order of the fields is D gene, clone size, J gene, V gene, CDR3 protein, CDR3 DNA. D genes are given only for firm matches. Part of the rows lack a size; the others show once, few, many or a class for expanded clones.

>TRBD1|many|TRBJ2-1|TRBV9
CASSVEQGARNEQFF
TGTGCCAGCAGCGTAGAGCAGGGGGCGCGAAATGAGCAGTTCTTC
>TRBD1|large|TRBJ2-3|TRBV12-3/TRBV12-4
CASSSTGDGAASTDTQYF
TGTGCCAGCAGTTCTACAGGGGACGGGGCAGCTAGCACAGATACGCAGTATTTT
>TRBD1|many|TRBJ1-2|TRBV5-1
CASSWGVAGQGNGYTF
TGCGCCAGCAGCTGGGGGGTCGCCGGACAGGGAAATGGCTACACCTTC
>.|many|TRBJ1-2|TRBV20-1
CSATDNGAGYTF
TGCAGTGCTACCGACAACGGGGCTGGCTACACCTTC
>.|many|TRBJ2-3|TRBV7-2
CASSPANTDTQYF
TGTGCCAGCAGCCCCGCGAACACAGATACGCAGTATTTT
>TRBD1|many|TRBJ1-6|TRBV20-1
CSAQQTGVNSPLHF
TGCAGTGCTCAACAGACAGGGGTGAATTCACCCCTCCACTTT
>.|many|TRBJ1-5|TRBV7-2
CASSSAGTSGAGPQHF
TGTGCCAGCAGCTCAGCGGGAACTTCGGGGGCGGGACCCCAGCATTTT
>.|.|TRBJ1-1|TRBV2
CASSEALLGLGEAFF
TGTGCCAGCAGTGAAGCGCTTCTTGGGCTCGGTGAAGCTTTCTTT
>TRBD1|many|TRBJ2-7|TRBV5-1
CASSSWTGDYEQYF
TGCGCCAGCAGCTCCTGGACAGGGGACTACGAGCAGTACTTC
>TRBD2|many|TRBJ2-1|TRBV20-1
CSAFLSGADEQFF
TGCAGTGCTTTCCTAAGCGGGGCTGATGAGCAGTTCTTC
>.|many|TRBJ2-1|TRBV18
CASSPPERNNEQFF
TGTGCCAGCTCACCACCGGAGCGGAACAATGAGCAGTTCTTC
>TRBD1|many|TRBJ1-2|TRBV20-1
CSARGGQGGIGYTF
TGCAGTGCTAGAGGGGGACAGGGAGGTATAGGCTACACCTTC
>.|many|TRBJ1-6|TRBV9
CASSVYRANSPLNF
TGTGCCAGCAGCGTATACAGGGCTAATTCACCCCTCAACTTT
>.|many|TRBJ1-2|TRBV5-6
CASSRGDSLRAYGYTF
TGTGCCAGCAGCCGAGGGGATTCCCTCCGGGCCTATGGCTACACCTTC
>TRBD1|.|TRBJ1-1|TRBV5-1
CASSSLQGVDTEAFF
TGCGCCAGCAGCTCTTTACAGGGGGTCGACACTGAAGCTTTCTTT
>.|many|TRBJ1-2|TRBV20-1
CSASQGLYYGYTF
TGCAGTGCTTCGCAGGGGCTTTACTATGGCTACACCTTC
>.|many|TRBJ1-2|TRBV20-1
CSARSREDYGYTF
TGCAGTGCTAGATCCCGGGAGGATTATGGCTACACCTTC
>.|many|TRBJ2-3|TRBV20-1
CSAIRGDGTDTQYF
TGCAGTGCAATTAGAGGTGATGGGACAGATACGCAGTATTTT
>.|many|TRBJ1-4|TRBV5-1
CASSLVTNEKLFF
TGCGCCAGCAGCTTGGTTACTAATGAAAAACTGTTTTTT
>.|many|TRBJ1-5|TRBV7-2
CASSSSLTGSNQPQHF
TGTGCCAGCAGCTCCTCTTTAACAGGGAGCAATCAGCCCCAGCATTTT
>TRBD1|many|TRBJ1-4|TRBV15
CATSTQGVANEKLFF
TGTGCCACCAGCACACAGGGGGTTGCTAATGAAAAACTGTTTTTT
>.|many|TRBJ2-2|TRBV5-1
CASSLRDIANTGELFF
TGCGCCAGCAGCCTCCGGGACATTGCGAACACCGGGGAGCTGTTTTTT
>.|many|TRBJ2-7|TRBV5-5
CASSLVIDSNYEQYF
TGTGCCAGCAGCTTGGTAATCGACAGCAACTACGAGCAGTACTTC
>.|many|TRBJ2-2|TRBV2
CASSRQGSGTGELFF
TGTGCCAGCAGTCGACAGGGTAGCGGCACCGGGGAGCTGTTTTTT
>TRBD2|many|TRBJ2-5|TRBV20-1
CSARVISGGPQETQYF
TGCAGTGCTAGAGTTATTAGCGGGGGACCGCAAGAGACCCAGTACTTC
>.|.|TRBJ2-1|TRBV20-1
CSASGGFSYNEQFF
TGCAGTGCGTCCGGGGGTTTCTCCTACAATGAGCAGTTCTTC
>.|many|TRBJ2-7|TRBV11-3
CASSSRVGEQYF
TGTGCCAGCAGCTCCCGGGTAGGAGAGCAGTACTTC
>.|many|TRBJ2-5|TRBV10-3
CAISEEAETQYF
TGTGCCATCAGTGAGGAAGCGGAGACCCAGTACTTC
>.|many|TRBJ1-5|TRBV20-1
CSARAGTYSNQPQHF
TGCAGTGCCAGGGCAGGAACATATAGCAATCAGCCCCAGCATTTT
>TRBD2|few|TRBJ2-1|TRBV5-1
CASSLGAAGLKQQFF
TGCGCCAGCAGCTTGGGAGCAGCGGGACTGAAACAGCAGTTCTTC
>.|many|TRBJ1-4|TRBV2
CASIQFPGSRSGEKLFF
TGTGCCAGCATCCAATTTCCAGGGTCTCGCAGTGGTGAAAAACTGTTTTTT
>TRBD2|many|TRBJ2-1|TRBV6-5
CASLSGSAGNEQFF
TGTGCCAGCCTTAGCGGGAGTGCGGGCAATGAGCAGTTCTTC
>TRBD1|many|TRBJ1-1|TRBV7-8
CASSKDRSEAFF
TGTGCCAGCAGCAAGGACAGGAGTGAAGCTTTCTTT
>TRBD1|many|TRBJ1-1|TRBV5-1
CASSIRDSSEAFF
TGCGCCAGCAGCATCCGGGACAGCAGTGAAGCTTTCTTT
>.|few|TRBJ2-1|TRBV29-1
CSVEDQILHEQFF
TGCAGCGTTGAAGACCAAATCCTGCATGAGCAGTTCTTC
>.|many|TRBJ1-1|TRBV5-1
CASSPVGGLGTEAFF
TGCGCCAGCAGCCCTGTCGGGGGGTTGGGCACTGAAGCTTTCTTT